The clone carrying this T cell receptor beta chain was recorded a few times. Its antigen remains unidentified. This entry belongs to a study of read filtering for tumor transcriptome and immune sequencing. Whole-study results and caveats: Compared with RNA-seq, IR-seq gave much higher clonotype depth and reliability.

Trimming left V 5 bases short and J 5 bases short, with 14 bases between. The CDR3 has 14 amino acids. The germline CDR1 and CDR2 sequences are SGHVS and FQNEAQ. The library was built from roughly 400 ng RNA with molecular barcoded adaptors for alpha/delta and beta/gamma chains. One entry per CDR3 protein results from TCRdb running MiXCR on the reads. Found here are 90,000 or so distinct CDR3 sequences, 20% to 25% of them singletons; the top ten hold 11%. The chain carries TRBV7-8 and TRBJ2-3, with a tentative D call TRBD2 (7 bases). The sequencing sample was made of a population of CD138-negative cells sorted from bone marrow. This TCR came from a donor at least 40 years old with multiple myeloma. CDR3 in amino acids: CASSLAGAGDTQYF. For the CDR3, the DNA is TGTGCCAGCAGCCTGGCGGGGGCCGGAGATACGCAGTATTTT.